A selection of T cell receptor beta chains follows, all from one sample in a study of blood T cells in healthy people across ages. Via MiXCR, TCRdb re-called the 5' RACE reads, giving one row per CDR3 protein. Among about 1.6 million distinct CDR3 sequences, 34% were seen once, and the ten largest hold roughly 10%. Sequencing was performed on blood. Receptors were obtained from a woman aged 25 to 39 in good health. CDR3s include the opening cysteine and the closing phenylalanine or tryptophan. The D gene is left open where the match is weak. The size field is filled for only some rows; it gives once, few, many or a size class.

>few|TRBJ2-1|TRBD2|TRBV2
CASSGGLAGPEHNEQFF
TGTGCCAGCAGTGGGGGACTAGCGGGGCCGGAACACAATGAGCAGTTCTTC
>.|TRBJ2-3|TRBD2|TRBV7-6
CASSSPSTSGASTDTQYF
TGTGCCAGCAGCTCGCCCAGCACTAGCGGGGCTAGCACAGATACGCAGTATTTT
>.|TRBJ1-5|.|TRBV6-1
CASRDRSSNQPQHF
TGTGCCAGCAGGGACAGATCAAGCAATCAGCCCCAGCATTTT
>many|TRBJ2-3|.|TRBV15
CATSRGTTDTQYF
TGTGCCACCAGCAGGGGGACGACAGATACGCAGTATTTT
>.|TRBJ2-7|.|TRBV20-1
CSARDKASVTGDYEQYF
TGCAGTGCTAGAGATAAGGCTAGTGTCACGGGGGACTACGAGCAGTACTTC
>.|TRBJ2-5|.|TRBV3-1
CASSQAFEGLGPQETQYF
TGTGCCAGCAGCCAAGCTTTCGAGGGACTGGGGCCCCAAGAGACCCAGTACTTC
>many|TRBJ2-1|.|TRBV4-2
CASSHGGGEQFF
TGTGCCAGCAGCCATGGGGGCGGTGAGCAGTTCTTC
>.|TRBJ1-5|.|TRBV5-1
CASSLDGDRNQPQHF
TGCGCCAGCAGCTTGGACGGGGACCGGAATCAGCCCCAGCATTTT
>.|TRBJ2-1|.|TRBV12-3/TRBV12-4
CASSFVSLDEQFF
TGTGCCAGCAGTTTTGTCAGCCTGGATGAGCAGTTCTTC
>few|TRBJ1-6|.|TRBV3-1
CASSQVLRDSPLHF
TGTGCCAGCAGCCAAGTTCTCCGGGACTCACCCCTCCACTTT
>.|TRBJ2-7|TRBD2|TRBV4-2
CASSNEASGAYEQDF
TGTGCCAGCAGTAATGAGGCTAGCGGGGCCTACGAGCAGGACTTC
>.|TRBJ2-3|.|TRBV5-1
CASSALGSSTDTQYF
TGCGCCAGCAGCGCCTTGGGCAGTAGCACAGATACGCAGTATTTT
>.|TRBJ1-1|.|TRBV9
CASSVEARGTEAFF
TGTGCCAGCAGCGTAGAGGCGAGGGGGACTGAAGCTTTCTTT
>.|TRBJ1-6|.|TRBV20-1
CSARAADNGSPLHF
TGCAGTGCTAGAGCCGCGGACAACGGTTCACCCCTCCACTTT
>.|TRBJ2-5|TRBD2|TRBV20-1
CSASVTSDGETQYF
TGCAGTGCTTCCGTGACTAGCGATGGAGAGACCCAGTACTTC
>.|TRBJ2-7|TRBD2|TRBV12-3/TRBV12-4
CVSRVAGGSFHEQYF
TGTGTCAGCAGGGTAGCGGGGGGCTCGTTCCACGAGCAGTACTTC
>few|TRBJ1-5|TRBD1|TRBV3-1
CASSHRPGQGQSQHF
TGTGCCAGCAGCCATCGTCCGGGACAGGGGCAGTCCCAGCATTTT
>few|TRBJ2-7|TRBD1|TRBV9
CASSAGQDPSYEQYF
TGTGCCAGCAGCGCGGGACAGGATCCCTCCTACGAGCAGTACTTC
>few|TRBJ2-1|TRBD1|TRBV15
CATSRKGLRDSLGNEQFF
TGTGCCACCAGCAGAAAAGGGCTCCGGGACAGCCTGGGTAATGAGCAGTTCTTC
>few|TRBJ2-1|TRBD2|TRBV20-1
CSASGAGGSYNEQFF
TGCAGTGCTAGCGGGGCGGGAGGCTCCTACAATGAGCAGTTCTTC
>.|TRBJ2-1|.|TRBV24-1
CDTSDGRPGTYNEQFF
TGTGACACCAGTGATGGTCGACCTGGGACCTACAATGAGCAGTTCTTC
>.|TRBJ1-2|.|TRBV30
CAWSVQRSYGYTF
TGTGCCTGGAGTGTACAAAGAAGCTATGGCTACACCTTC
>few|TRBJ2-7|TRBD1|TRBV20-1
CSASPTDRDYEQYF
TGCAGTGCTAGCCCTACGGACAGGGACTACGAGCAGTACTTC
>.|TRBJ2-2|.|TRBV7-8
CASSKMNTGELFF
TGTGCCAGCAGCAAGATGAACACCGGGGAGCTGTTTTTT
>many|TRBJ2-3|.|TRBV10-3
CATQQADTQYF
TGTGCCACCCAACAGGCAGATACGCAGTATTTT
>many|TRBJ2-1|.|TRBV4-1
CASSLSGRWDEQFF
TGCGCCAGCAGCCTGAGCGGCAGGTGGGATGAGCAGTTCTTC
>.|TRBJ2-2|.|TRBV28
CASTPLWGQNTGELFF
TGTGCCAGCACCCCTTTATGGGGACAGAACACCGGGGAGCTGTTTTTT
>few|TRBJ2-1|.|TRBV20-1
CSASLQAYYNEQFF
TGCAGTGCTAGTCTCCAGGCCTACTACAATGAGCAGTTCTTC
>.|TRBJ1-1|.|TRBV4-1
CASSQAGGGGTEAFF
TGCGCCAGCAGCCAAGCGGGGGGCGGGGGCACTGAAGCTTTCTTT
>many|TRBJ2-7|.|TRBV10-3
CATSQDPNEQYF
TGTGCCACCTCACAGGACCCGAACGAGCAGTACTTC
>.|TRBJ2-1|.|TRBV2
CASGSIDEQFF
TGTGCCAGCGGAAGTATAGATGAGCAGTTCTTC
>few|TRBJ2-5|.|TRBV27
CASSLIAGLEGETQYF
TGTGCCAGCAGTTTAATCGCCGGGCTAGAGGGCGAGACCCAGTACTTC